These 9 T cell receptor beta chains came from one sample sequenced in a study of blood T cell repertoires in COVID-19. TCRdb's copy holds only in-frame clones and misses some; the assay was immunoSEQ multiplex PCR. This table has roughly 240,000 clones, about four fifths appearing once. Sequencing was performed on peripheral blood. Receptor source: a woman in her 70s with acute or convalescent COVID-19.

V is TRBV5-8 and J is TRBJ1-2; D gene uncertain. V lost 4 bases to trimming and J lost 3 bases, with 10 bases between them. The germline V gene has CDR1 SGHTS and CDR2 YDEGEE. This CDR3 is 13 amino acids long. In DNA form, the CDR3 reads TGTGCCAGCAGCCGAGGGCCCTACTATGGCTACACCTTC. Translated, it gives CASSRGPYYGYTF.

V usage is TRBV6-2 or TRBV6-3 and J usage is TRBJ2-7; 13 nucleotides align to TRBD2. V lost 6 bases, J lost 2 bases, and 10 bases stayed unmatched. Germline values: CDR1 MNHEY, CDR2 SVGEGT. There are 17 residues in the CDR3. The chain's CDR3 is CASSPGGLAGTPYEQYF. Written as DNA, the CDR3 is TGTGCCAGCAGCCCCGGGGGACTAGCGGGGACACCCTACGAGCAGTACTTC.

The chain combines TRBV2 with TRBJ1-1; D is perhaps TRBD1 (5 bases). Per the germline V gene, CDR1 is SNHLY and CDR2 is FYNNEI. The CDR3 covers 14 residues. The germline V and J ends were trimmed by 5 bases and 6 bases, with 16 bases remaining between them. The CDR3 DNA is TGTGCCAGCAGTCCTGTGGGGGGTGCCCCTGAAGCTTTCTTT. This gives the protein CASSPVGGAPEAFF.

The CDR3 reads CASSLVQGNSPLHF. In nucleotides, the CDR3 is TGTGCCAGCAGCTTAGTACAGGGGAATTCACCCCTCCACTTT. V is TRBV7-8 and J is TRBJ1-6; 7 bases map to TRBD1. Germline trimming cut 1 base from V and 7 bases from J; bases unmatched to any gene: 1. From germline, CDR1 is SGHVS and CDR2 FQNEAQ. This CDR3 region has 14 residues.

V is TRBV6-2 or TRBV6-3 and J is TRBJ2-1; weak D call: TRBD2 (5 bases). This CDR3 contains 16 residues. Between the trimmed V and J ends, which lost 2 bases and 10 bases, there was a span of 21 bases. The germline V gene has CDR1 MNHEY and CDR2 SVGEGT. The chain's CDR3 is CASSYPQASWRLEQFF. In DNA form, the CDR3 reads TGTGCCAGCAGTTACCCCCAAGCTAGCTGGCGCCTGGAGCAGTTCTTC.

The chain carries TRBV18 and TRBJ2-3; 11 bases are a match to TRBD2. The CDR3 length is 16 residues. The V and J ends lost 2 bases and 4 bases, in that order; junction bases with no gene match: 5. Germline V gene data show CDR1 as KGHSH and CDR2 as LQKENI. The CDR3 nucleotides read TGTGCCAGCTCACCATCATTAGCGGGGGGGCCAGATACGCAGTATTTT. Translated, it gives CASSPSLAGGPDTQYF.

This rearrangement joins TRBV6-5 to TRBJ2-3; 9 nucleotides align to TRBD2. V was pared by 7 bases and J by 2 bases, with 7 bases of the junction left unmatched. Germline V gives CDR1 MNHEY, CDR2 SVGAGI. This CDR3 is built from 15 residues. The CDR3 protein is CASNRGGGATDTQYF. CDR3 DNA: TGTGCCAGCAATCGTGGCGGGGGGGCCACAGATACGCAGTATTTT.

The chain combines TRBV11-2 with TRBJ1-4, with D tentatively TRBD1 (5 bases). CDR3 length: 15 residues. The V end lost 5 bases, the J end lost 4 bases, and 14 bases lay between the germline ends. Germline CDR1 SGHAT, CDR2 FQNNGV. The CDR3 sequence: CASSHSGGNNEKLFF. CDR3 nucleotides: TGTGCCAGCAGCCACTCGGGGGGGAATAATGAAAAACTGTTTTTT.

The chain links TRBV24-1 to TRBJ1-1, with a weak D call TRBD1 (5 bases). Per the germline V gene, CDR1 is KGHDR and CDR2 is SFDVKD. The CDR3 consists of 13 residues. The ends were cut back, 1 base at V and 8 bases at J, with 10 bases in the middle. The CDR3 region has the DNA TGTGCCACCAGTGATTTAGGGAGGGGAGAAGCTTTCTTT. Translating it yields CATSDLGRGEAFF.